These T cell receptor beta chains were read from a single sample in a study of sequential checkpoint blockade in melanoma. Clones were read by immunoSEQ multiplex PCR, and TCRdb kept only the in-frame ones, dropping some. The table lists more than 9,500 clones, 82% of them singletons. The specimen was CD8+ T cells sorted from blood (inferred from file names), collected from a patient given nivolumab and ipilimumab in sequence. The receptors come from a human donor with melanoma. The CDR3 runs from the conserved cysteine through the conserved F or W. D genes are given only for firm matches. A clone size is listed for some rows: how often the clone was seen (once, few, many), or a class if it is expanded.

TRBV6-6	TRBJ2-7	NA	NA	CASSYSAGSYEQYF	TGTGCCAGCAGTTACTCGGCGGGGTCCTACGAGCAGTACTTC
TRBV7-9	TRBJ2-7	TRBD2	NA	CASSLVLAGYGDEQYF	TGTGCCAGCAGCTTAGTTCTAGCGGGATATGGTGACGAGCAGTACTTC
TRBV28	TRBJ2-2	TRBD2	NA	CASSGLARGEGELFF	TGTGCCAGCAGTGGACTAGCCCGGGGAGAGGGGGAGCTGTTTTTT
TRBV5-1	TRBJ2-2	TRBD2	NA	CASSPWLAGGPSTGELFF	TGCGCCAGCAGCCCCTGGTTAGCGGGAGGGCCTAGCACCGGGGAGCTGTTTTTT
TRBV16	TRBJ2-3	TRBD1	NA	CASSQDRSSTDTQYF	TGTGCCAGCAGCCAGGACAGGTCGTCCACAGATACGCAGTATTTT
TRBV29-1	TRBJ2-7	NA	NA	CSVTSGSTYEQYF	TGCAGCGTTACCAGCGGGTCAACCTACGAGCAGTACTTC
TRBV4-1	TRBJ1-1	TRBD1	NA	CASSPGTGYTEAFF	TGCGCCAGCAGCCCGGGGACAGGATATACTGAAGCTTTCTTT
TRBV5-6	TRBJ2-7	TRBD1	NA	CASSLPWTGYPYEQYF	TGTGCCAGCAGCCTACCCTGGACAGGGTACCCCTACGAGCAGTACTTC
TRBV27	TRBJ2-1	TRBD2	NA	CASRVAGGPNEQFF	TGTGCTAGCAGAGTAGCGGGAGGGCCCAATGAGCAGTTCTTC
TRBV19	TRBJ2-5	NA	NA	CASSMYSLGETQYF	TGTGCCAGTAGTATGTATAGTCTCGGAGAGACCCAGTACTTC
TRBV27	TRBJ1-4	TRBD1	once	CASSDRDRGNEREKLFF	TGTGCCAGCAGTGACCGGGACAGGGGGAATGAACGTGAAAAACTGTTTTTT